This is a list of T cell receptor beta chains from one sample in a study of blood T cells in healthy people across ages. TCRdb itself ran the 5' RACE reads through MiXCR, one entry per CDR3 protein. The repertoire has 1,500,000 or so distinct CDR3 sequences, 40% to 45% of them found once; the top ten carry approximately 4.1%. Sequencing input: blood. These receptors were collected from a woman in her late teens or twenties in good health. Both conserved end residues are part of each CDR3. The D gene is left open where the match is weak. The listing skips clone size in some rows; elsewhere it reads once, few, many or a size class.

>NA|NA|TRBV4-1|TRBJ1-2
CASSQGHRVFDGYTF
TGCGCCAGCAGCCAAGGCCACAGGGTTTTCGATGGCTACACCTTC
>TRBD1|few|TRBV4-2|TRBJ1-1
CASSQDFFRQGSAEAFF
TGTGCCAGCAGCCAAGATTTTTTCCGACAGGGTAGCGCTGAAGCTTTCTTT
>NA|few|TRBV6-6|TRBJ1-5
CASSYSIQGNQPQHF
TGTGCCAGCAGTTACTCGATACAGGGAAATCAGCCCCAGCATTTT
>TRBD1|few|TRBV5-1|TRBJ2-7
CASSHGTGNEQYF
TGCGCCAGCAGCCACGGGACAGGGAATGAGCAGTACTTC
>NA|NA|TRBV3-1|TRBJ2-5
CASRMTTTQETQYF
TGTGCCAGCAGAATGACAACGACCCAAGAGACCCAGTACTTC
>NA|few|TRBV7-9|TRBJ1-1
CASSFPQGPNTEAFF
TGTGCCAGCAGCTTCCCTCAGGGGCCGAACACTGAAGCTTTCTTT
>TRBD2|few|TRBV7-2|TRBJ2-3
CASSLGLAGGPVTDTQYF
TGTGCCAGCAGCTTAGGGCTAGCGGGAGGGCCAGTGACAGATACGCAGTATTTT
>TRBD2|few|TRBV4-3|TRBJ2-3
CASSQTGLEVDTQYF
TGCGCCAGCAGCCAAACGGGACTAGAGGTGGATACGCAGTATTTT
>TRBD1|NA|TRBV6-6|TRBJ1-1
CAIGGRTGSTNTEAFF
TGTGCCATCGGGGGGAGGACAGGCTCTACGAACACTGAAGCTTTCTTT
>TRBD1|many|TRBV5-1|TRBJ2-5
CASSRGQNQETQYF
TGTGCCAGCAGCCGGGGACAGAACCAAGAGACCCAGTACTTC
>TRBD1|few|TRBV29-1|TRBJ2-7
CSVEPTGTYEQYF
TGCAGCGTTGAGCCGACAGGGACCTACGAGCAGTACTTC
>TRBD2|NA|TRBV6-1|TRBJ2-7
CASSAGLVSGRSGTYEQYF
TGTGCCAGCAGTGCGGGACTTGTTAGCGGGAGAAGTGGGACCTACGAGCAGTACTTC
>NA|many|TRBV12-3/TRBV12-4|TRBJ1-5
CASSSNAGPQHF
TGTGCCAGCAGTTCCAATGCCGGGCCCCAGCATTTT
>TRBD2|few|TRBV4-3|TRBJ2-3
CASSQIELAGGHDTQYF
TGCGCCAGCAGCCAAATTGAGCTAGCGGGGGGGCATGATACGCAGTATTTT
>NA|NA|TRBV7-2|TRBJ1-5
CASSFTEGGQPQHF
TGTGCCAGCAGCTTCACCGAAGGGGGTCAGCCCCAGCATTTT
>NA|NA|TRBV7-2|TRBJ2-3
CASSLLPTAKDTQYF
TGTGCCAGCAGCTTGTTGCCGACAGCGAAAGATACGCAGTATTTT
>TRBD2|many|TRBV7-2|TRBJ2-3
CASSLRAGADTQYF
TGTGCCAGCAGCTTACGCGCGGGGGCAGATACGCAGTATTTT
>NA|few|TRBV21-1|TRBJ1-2
CASSKGARAEHGYTF
TGTGCCAGCAGCAAAGGGGCCAGGGCAGAACATGGCTACACCTTC
>NA|few|TRBV29-1|TRBJ1-2
CSSGMVHGYTF
TGCAGCTCAGGAATGGTACATGGCTACACCTTC
>NA|once|TRBV12-3/TRBV12-4|TRBJ1-2
CASSLAGVLGYGYTF
TGTGCCAGCAGTTTAGCGGGGGTCTTAGGCTATGGCTACACCTTC
>NA|many|TRBV29-1|TRBJ2-7
CSAVGTDTYEQYF
TGCAGCGCCGTGGGGACGGACACCTACGAGCAGTACTTC
>TRBD2|NA|TRBV20-1|TRBJ2-1
CSARDALADHNEQFF
TGCAGTGCTAGAGATGCACTAGCGGACCACAATGAGCAGTTCTTC
>NA|NA|TRBV3-1|TRBJ2-1
CASSQAERRLYEQFF
TGTGCCAGCAGCCAAGCGGAGCGGAGACTCTACGAGCAGTTCTTC
>NA|NA|TRBV27|TRBJ2-5
CASSLFGGQETQYF
TGTGCCAGCAGTTTATTTGGGGGGCAAGAGACCCAGTACTTC
>NA|NA|TRBV20-1|TRBJ1-6
CSASRQRDSPLHF
TGCAGTGCTAGTCGCCAACGGGATTCACCCCTCCACTTT
>TRBD2|NA|TRBV20-1|TRBJ2-7
CSAGPSRLARTYEQYF
TGCAGTGCTGGGCCCTCTAGACTAGCGAGAACCTACGAGCAGTACTTC
>NA|NA|TRBV24-1|TRBJ2-2
CATSDGWWTGNTGELFF
TGTGCCACCAGTGATGGGTGGTGGACGGGGAACACCGGGGAGCTGTTTTTT
>TRBD2|few|TRBV20-1|TRBJ2-1
CSASVSGRLDEQFF
TGCAGTGCTAGTGTTAGCGGGAGGCTGGATGAGCAGTTCTTC
>NA|few|TRBV7-9|TRBJ1-4
CASSSETGKEEKLFF
TGTGCCAGCAGCTCCGAAACAGGGAAGGAAGAAAAACTGTTTTTT